Listed below are T cell receptor beta chains from one sample, sequenced in a study of T-cell reconstitution after alpha-beta-depleted transplantation in children. TCRdb processed the PCR reads anew with MiXCR; each CDR3 protein has one entry. Of about 610,000 distinct CDR3 sequences listed, roughly a tenth were seen once; the top ten hold 4%. Sequencing was performed on PBMCs from the stem cell graft donor, taken from the stem cell graft. The receptors were gathered from a human donor who donated a stem cell graft to a child with acute myeloid leukemia. The CDR3 runs from the conserved cysteine through the conserved F or W. D genes are given only for firm matches. Not all rows give a size; the values are once, few, many and, for expanded clones, a class.

-,TRBJ2-7,TRBD2,TRBV9,14,CASSLATSDTEQYF,TGTGCCAGCTCCCTCGCGACTAGCGATACCGAGCAGTACTTC
few,TRBJ2-1,TRBD2,TRBV7-2,16,CASSLVRLAGYNEQFF,TGTGCCAGCAGCTTAGTGCGACTAGCGGGCTACAATGAGCAGTTCTTC
-,TRBJ2-3,-,TRBV5-1,16,CASSLSLSPSTDTQYF,TGCGCCAGCAGCTTGTCCCTGAGCCCCAGCACAGATACGCAGTATTTT
few,TRBJ1-2,TRBD1,TRBV6-5,16,CASSWISTGAGGGYTF,TGTGCCAGCAGTTGGATTTCGACAGGGGCCGGGGGTGGCTACACCTTC
many,TRBJ2-1,-,TRBV7-9,11,CASSGHNEQFF,TGTGCCAGCAGTGGACACAATGAGCAGTTCTTC
few,TRBJ1-1,-,TRBV20-1,15,CSAIRIRAWDTEAFF,TGCAGTGCTATCAGGATCCGGGCTTGGGACACTGAAGCTTTCTTT
many,TRBJ2-7,TRBD1,TRBV28,14,CASSLFYRGYEQYF,TGTGCCAGCAGTTTATTTTACAGGGGCTACGAGCAGTACTTC
few,TRBJ2-5,-,TRBV12-3/TRBV12-4,14,CASSLASGGGTQYF,TGTGCCAGCAGTTTAGCGTCAGGAGGGGGGACCCAGTACTTC
-,TRBJ2-1,TRBD2,TRBV5-6,15,CASSGTSGSPHEQFF,TGTGCCAGCAGCGGTACTAGCGGGAGTCCCCATGAGCAGTTCTTC
many,TRBJ2-5,TRBD2,TRBV5-1,15,CASSPRTSGTETQYF,TGCGCCAGCAGCCCGCGGACTAGCGGGACGGAGACCCAGTACTTC
many,TRBJ2-7,TRBD1,TRBV5-1,14,CASSSGTVAYEQYF,TGCGCCAGCAGCTCCGGGACAGTTGCTTACGAGCAGTACTTC
many,TRBJ2-5,TRBD2,TRBV29-1,13,CSVAAGGGETQYF,TGCAGCGTTGCAGCGGGAGGAGGGGAGACCCAGTACTTC
many,TRBJ1-6,TRBD1,TRBV29-1,15,CSVAQGQGLGSPLHF,TGCAGCGTTGCCCAGGGACAGGGCTTAGGTTCACCCCTCCACTTT
many,TRBJ2-1,TRBD2,TRBV4-1,16,CASSQVTSGSYNEQFF,TGCGCCAGCAGCCAAGTTACTAGCGGGAGTTACAATGAGCAGTTCTTC
many,TRBJ1-6,-,TRBV12-3/TRBV12-4,15,CASSLFGAYGSPLHF,TGTGCCAGCAGTTTATTCGGGGCTTACGGGTCACCCCTCCACTTT
few,TRBJ2-5,-,TRBV9,15,CASSPPGGRSETQYF,TGTGCCAGCAGCCCTCCAGGAGGGCGCTCGGAGACCCAGTACTTC
few,TRBJ1-1,TRBD1,TRBV20-1,15,CSARDQGGLGTEAFF,TGCAGTGCTAGAGACCAGGGGGGCTTGGGTACTGAAGCTTTCTTT
few,TRBJ1-5,-,TRBV2,15,CASSETGRLGQPQHF,TGTGCCAGCAGTGAAACAGGGAGGTTAGGTCAGCCCCAGCATTTT
few,TRBJ2-5,TRBD2,TRBV10-3,16,CAASGGSGNNQETQYF,TGTGCCGCCAGCGGGGGTAGCGGCAATAACCAAGAGACCCAGTACTTC
few,TRBJ1-5,-,TRBV4-2,13,CASSQDGFQPQHF,TGTGCCAGCAGCCAAGATGGGTTTCAGCCCCAGCATTTT
few,TRBJ2-4,TRBD2,TRBV7-9,15,CASSLAGLAANIQYF,TGTGCCAGCAGCTTGGCGGGACTAGCGGCCAACATTCAGTACTTC
many,TRBJ1-1,TRBD1,TRBV20-1,12,CSAPGQVPEAFF,TGCAGTGCTCCGGGACAGGTCCCTGAAGCTTTCTTT
-,TRBJ2-1,-,TRBV15,14,CATSRGVVGNEQFF,TGTGCCACCAGCAGAGGAGTAGTGGGGAATGAGCAGTTCTTC
few,TRBJ2-1,-,TRBV19,11,CASSRSFEQFF,TGTGCCAGTAGTCGGAGCTTTGAGCAGTTCTTC
-,TRBJ2-1,-,TRBV19,15,CASSITRASYNEQFF,TGTGCCAGTAGTATAACCAGGGCCTCCTACAATGAGCAGTTCTTC
-,TRBJ2-7,TRBD1,TRBV28,16,CASSPRTLTGTYEQYF,TGTGCCAGCAGCCCTAGGACTCTGACAGGGACCTACGAGCAGTACTTC